This T cell receptor (beta chain) was profiled in a study of response to subunit inactivated influenza vaccine. Whole-study findings and limits: It was the authors' suggestion that each seasonal influenza vaccination recruits few new T cells.

TCRdb reprocessed the RT-PCR reads via MiXCR and lists one record per CDR3 protein. The table shows about 650,000 distinct CDR3 sequences, with 15% to 18% occurring only once. About this clonotype itself: The antigen remains undetermined.

Germline V gene data show CDR1 as SGHRS and CDR2 as YFSETQ. Germline trimming cut 4 bases from V and 1 base from J; bases unmatched to any gene: 5. This CDR3 region has 15 residues. V gene TRBV5-1 combines with J gene TRBJ1-1; the match to TRBD1 covers 9 bases. The sample in question was PBMCs from blood, obtained roughly 12 days after vaccination. The clonotype originates from a middle-aged man who received an inactivated influenza vaccine. The CDR3 DNA follows: TGCGCCAGCAGCAGGAGGACAGGGGAGAACACTGAAGCTTTCTTT. Its protein is CASSRRTGENTEAFF.